This T cell receptor (beta chain) is from a study of cytomegalovirus exposure and HLA in healthy donors. The overall study: Among the approximately 400 genotyped donors, approximately 81% were placed in the Caucasian-associated ancestry cluster. Overall study results and limits: Links to common viral pathogens appeared, in a later analysis, for several of the most significant clusters. Many donors shared some public TCRs, even though most TCR sequences were rare. For TCR beta chains, V- and J-gene trimming was later linked to a missense DCLRE1C variant.

PCR used 60 Vbeta primers and 13 Jbeta primers. This table comes from immunoSEQ multiplex PCR, and its TCRdb copy is limited to in-frame clones, with some not included. The table shows more than 150,000 clones, with approximately 80% occurring only once. Regarding this clone: Its antigen remains unidentified.

The clonotype was recovered from a woman between 18 and 29 years old in good health and CMV-seronegative. The source material was PBMCs.

CDR3 amino acids: CASGLVLLMTGVDTDTQYF. For the CDR3, the DNA is TGTGCTAGTGGTTTGGTACTATTGATGACAGGGGTGGACACAGATACGCAGTATTTT. V and J are TRBV12-5 and TRBJ2-3; 8 nucleotides line up with TRBD1. V was clipped by 0 bases and J by 2 bases; unmatched bases: 13. Per the germline V gene, CDR1 is LGHNT and CDR2 is FRNRAP. The CDR3 length is 19 residues.